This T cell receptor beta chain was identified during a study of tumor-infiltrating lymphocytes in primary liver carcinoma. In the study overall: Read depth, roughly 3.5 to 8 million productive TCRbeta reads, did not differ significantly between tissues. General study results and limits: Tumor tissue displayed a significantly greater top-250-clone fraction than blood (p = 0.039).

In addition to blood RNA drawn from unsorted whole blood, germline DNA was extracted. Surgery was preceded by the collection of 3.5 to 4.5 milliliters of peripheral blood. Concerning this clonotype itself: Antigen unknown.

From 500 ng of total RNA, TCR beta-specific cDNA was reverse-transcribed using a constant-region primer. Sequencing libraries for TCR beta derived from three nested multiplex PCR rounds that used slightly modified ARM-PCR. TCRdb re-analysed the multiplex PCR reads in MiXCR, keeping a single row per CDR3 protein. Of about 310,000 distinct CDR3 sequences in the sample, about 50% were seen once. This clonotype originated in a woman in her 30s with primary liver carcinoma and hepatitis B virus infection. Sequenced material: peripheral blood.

The CDR3 here is CASSTGTGFPIDTQYF. DNA of the CDR3: TGTGCCAGCAGTACCGGGACAGGGTTCCCCATAGATACGCAGTATTTT. The rearrangement joins TRBV12-3 or TRBV12-4 to TRBJ2-3; 9 nucleotides align to TRBD1. The trim removed 5 bases at V and 5 bases at J, leaving 11 bases unmatched. The CDR3 extends over 16 amino acids.